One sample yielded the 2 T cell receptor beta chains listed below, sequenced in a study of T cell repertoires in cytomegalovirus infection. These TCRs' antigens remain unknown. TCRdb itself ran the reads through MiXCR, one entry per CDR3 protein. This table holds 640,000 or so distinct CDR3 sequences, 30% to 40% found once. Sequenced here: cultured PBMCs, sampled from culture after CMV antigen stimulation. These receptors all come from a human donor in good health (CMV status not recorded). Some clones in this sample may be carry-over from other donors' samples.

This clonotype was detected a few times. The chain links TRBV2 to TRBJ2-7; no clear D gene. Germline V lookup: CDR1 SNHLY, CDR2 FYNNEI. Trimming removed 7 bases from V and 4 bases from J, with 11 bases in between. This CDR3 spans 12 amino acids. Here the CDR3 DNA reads TGTGCCAGCACACTCGCTCGGTACGAGCAGTACTTC. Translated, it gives CASTLARYEQYF. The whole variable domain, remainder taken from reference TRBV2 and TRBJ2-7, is EPEVTQTPSHQVTQMGQEVILRCVPISNHLYFYWYRQILGQKVEFLVSFYNNEISEKSEIFDDQFSVERPDGSNFTLKIRSTKLEDSAMYFCASTLARYEQYFGPGTRLTVT.

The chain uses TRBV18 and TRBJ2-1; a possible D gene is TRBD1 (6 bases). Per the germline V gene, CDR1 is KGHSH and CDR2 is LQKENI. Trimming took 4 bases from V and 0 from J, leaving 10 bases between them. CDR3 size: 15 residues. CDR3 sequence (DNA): TGTGCCAGCTCACGCCAGGGGAGCTCCTACAATGAGCAGTTCTTC. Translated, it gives CASSRQGSSYNEQFF.